Listed here is a single T cell receptor (beta chain). Antigen specificity is unknown. The CDR3 has 14 residues. CDR1 is SNHLY and CDR2 is FYNNEI in the germline V gene. Trimming stripped 4 bases from V and 3 bases from J, with 10 bases between. The data are from a study of CD8 T cells in ankylosing spondylitis. TCRdb independently ran MiXCR on the 5' RACE reads; one entry per CDR3 protein. The top ten hold around 19% of the sample, which has about 700,000 distinct CDR3 sequences, 15% to 20% seen once. The study, taken as a whole, reports: Made up of under 10 highly homologous variants, a TCR beta motif appeared characteristic of ankylosing spondylitis blood. From matched ankylosing spondylitis synovial fluid, disease-linked clones were reportedly recovered at significantly enriched levels.

The specimen was blood, either unsorted or a sorted T cell fraction (not recorded which). The genes are TRBV2 and TRBJ2-1, with a tentative D call TRBD2 (6 bases). This clonotype originated in a male donor with ankylosing spondylitis. The CDR3 here is CASSGEDGYNEQFF. The CDR3 DNA reads TGTGCCAGCAGTGGGGAGGACGGCTACAATGAGCAGTTCTTC. Based on the CDR3 plus reference TRBV2 and TRBJ2-1, the full variable domain is EPEVTQTPSHQVTQMGQEVILRCVPISNHLYFYWYRQILGQKVEFLVSFYNNEISEKSEIFDDQFSVERPDGSNFTLKIRSTKLEDSAMYFCASSGEDGYNEQFFGPGTRLTVL.